A single sample is the source of the 22 T cell receptor beta chains below, sequenced in a study of cytomegalovirus exposure and HLA in healthy donors. The PCR was carried out with 60 Vbeta primers and 13 Jbeta primers. The table came from immunoSEQ multiplex PCR; TCRdb's copy has only in-frame clones and leaves some out. Among about 130,000 clones listed, roughly two thirds were seen once. Sequences were obtained from PBMCs. Every receptor here comes from a man aged 25-45 years in good health and CMV-seropositive.

The V and J genes are TRBV6-1 and TRBJ1-2; D unresolved. Between the trimmed V and J ends, which lost 2 bases and 8 bases, there was a span of 12 bases. There are 13 residues in the CDR3. Germline CDR1 and CDR2: MNHNS and SASEGT. CDR3 loop: CASSEIPPGGYTF. The CDR3 DNA is TGTGCCAGCAGTGAAATTCCGCCAGGAGGCTACACCTTC.

The CDR3 here is CASSSRRDTQYF. In nucleotides, the CDR3 is TGTGCCAGCAGCTCGAGGCGGGATACGCAGTATTTT. This rearrangement joins TRBV7-3 to TRBJ2-3; D remains unclear. The CDR3 runs to 12 residues. CDR1 and CDR2 from the germline V gene are SGHTA and FQGTGA. V gave up 4 bases and J gave up 6 bases, with 8 bases separating them. The full variable domain, in which reference TRBV7-3 and TRBJ2-3 provide the parts outside the CDR3, is GAGVSQTPSNKVTEKGKYVELRCDPISGHTALYWYRQSLGQGPEFLIYFQGTGAADDSGLPNDRFFAVRPEGSVSTLKIQRTERGDSAVYLCASSSRRDTQYFGPGTRLTVL.

The chain is built from TRBV5-1 and TRBJ2-7; 9 positions agree with TRBD1. This CDR3 spans 15 amino acids. Germline values: CDR1 SGHRS, CDR2 YFSETQ. V lost 4 bases, J lost 10 bases, and 15 bases stayed unmatched. CDR3 sequence (DNA): TGCGCCAGCAGCGGAAAGGGACAGGGCGGGGAGGCACAGTACTTC. Translation: CASSGKGQGGEAQYF.

The rearrangement joins TRBV5-4 to TRBJ2-7; 11 nucleotides match TRBD2. Germline V gene lookup returns CDR1 SGHNT and CDR2 YYREEE (reference sequence). CDR3 length: 15 residues. V gave up 5 bases and J gave up 0 bases; unmatched junction bases: 4. The CDR3 DNA follows: TGTGCCAGCAGAGAGGGACTAGCGGCCTCCTACGAGCAGTACTTC. It yields the protein CASREGLAASYEQYF.

The gene calls are TRBV15 and TRBJ2-7; TRBD2 matches at 14 bases. The CDR3 is 17 amino acids. Germline trimming cut 0 bases from V and 0 bases from J; bases unmatched to any gene: 1. Germline V gene data show CDR1 as LNHNV and CDR2 as YYDKDF (reference sequence). As DNA, the CDR3 is TGTGCCACCAGCAGAGAAGGGACTAGCGGGGGCTCCTACGAGCAGTACTTC. It translates to CATSREGTSGGSYEQYF. Together with reference TRBV15 and TRBJ2-7, the CDR3 gives the full variable domain: DAMVIQNPRYQVTQFGKPVTLSCSQTLNHNVMYWYQQKSSQAPKLLFHYYDKDFNNEADTPDNFQSRRPNTSFCFLDIRSPGLGDTAMYLCATSREGTSGGSYEQYFGPGTRLTVT.

V is TRBV9 and J is TRBJ1-4; D is possibly TRBD1 (6 bases). With 3 bases removed from V and 10 bases from J, the gap between germline ends came to 16 bases. This CDR3 comprises 14 residues. Germline V gene data show CDR1 as SGDLS and CDR2 as YYNGEE. The CDR3 DNA follows: TGTGCCAGCAGCGCCCAGGGGCAACGAGGAAAACTGTTTTTT. Protein: CASSAQGQRGKLFF.

The J gene is TRBJ2-5, the V gene TRBV29-1; D may be TRBD1 (5 bases). This CDR3 contains 14 residues. Germline CDR1 SQVTM, CDR2 ANQGSEA. Trimming removed 7 bases from V and 7 bases from J, with 22 bases in between. The CDR3 nucleotides read TGCAGCGCCGCTCAGGGAATGACCTTGGGGACCCAGTACTTC. Its translation is CSAAQGMTLGTQYF.

The chain combines TRBV18 with TRBJ1-5; possibly TRBD1 for D (5 bases). CDR3 length equals 14 residues. CDR1 is KGHSH and CDR2 is LQKENI in the germline V gene. The ends were cut back, 5 bases at V and 7 bases at J, with 15 bases in the middle. The CDR3 DNA is TGTGCCAGCTCAAAGAGGGACTCGAAGCAGCCCCAGCATTTT. Translated: CASSKRDSKQPQHF.

The rearrangement links TRBV7-9 to TRBJ2-7, with D possibly matching TRBD1 (6 bases). V was pared by 2 bases and J by 0 bases, with 8 bases between. The length of the CDR3 is 14 residues. Germline CDR1 SEHNR, CDR2 FQNEAQ (reference sequence). The CDR3 protein is CASSLTGNSYEQYF. For the CDR3, the DNA is TGTGCCAGCAGCTTAACAGGGAACTCCTACGAGCAGTACTTC.

The rearrangement uses TRBV6-6 and TRBJ1-3; D remains unclear. Deletions cut 6 bases from V and 7 bases from J, with 19 bases between. From germline, CDR1 is MNHNY and CDR2 SVGAGI (reference sequence). The CDR3 spans 15 residues. CDR3 DNA sequence: TGTGCCAGCAGCCTTGACGGCTTCTCGGGTAACACCATATATTTT. Protein product: CASSLDGFSGNTIYF.

The sample holds one count of this clone. The gene calls are TRBV27 and TRBJ1-1, with unresolved D. Germline V gene lookup returns CDR1 MNHEY and CDR2 SMNVEV (reference sequence). Trimming pared 2 bases from V and 2 bases from J, leaving 6 bases between. This CDR3 is 13 amino acids long. CDR3 nucleotide sequence: TGTGCCAGCAGTTTAATGTCAAACACTGAAGCTTTCTTT. Translation: CASSLMSNTEAFF.

This clone has just a few counts. The genes are TRBV5-6 and TRBJ1-1, with D perhaps TRBD1 (5 bases). Per germline, CDR1 SGHDT and CDR2 YYEEEE. CDR3 size: 15 residues. V was trimmed by 2 bases and J by 4 bases, leaving 15 bases between them. Here the CDR3 DNA reads TGTGCCAGCAGCTTTGGAGCTTGGGGGGGCACTGAAGCTTTCTTT. Translating gives CASSFGAWGGTEAFF.

This chain uses TRBV2 with TRBJ2-1, with 11 bases identical to TRBD2. V dropped 6 bases and J dropped 2; count of bases not matched to a gene: 3. This CDR3 has 15 amino acids. Germline V lookup: CDR1 SNHLY, CDR2 FYNNEI. In DNA, the CDR3 is TGTGCCAGCAGCCAACTAGCGGGAGCCTACAATGAGCAGTTCTTC. Translated: CASSQLAGAYNEQFF.

The V and J genes are TRBV6-4 and TRBJ2-5; maybe TRBD1 (6 bases). V was clipped by 8 bases and J by 0 bases, with 10 bases between them. The CDR3 length is 13 residues. From germline, CDR1 is MRHNA and CDR2 SNTAGT. Written as DNA, the CDR3 is TGTGCCAGCCGGACAGCGTACCAAGAGACCCAGTACTTC. Translating it yields CASRTAYQETQYF.

As regards this clone: Other DNA sequences within the sample encode an identical CDR3. The CDR3, as DNA: TGTGCCAGCAGTGGCAGCGGCAGGGATACGCAGTATTTT. Amino acids: CASSGSGRDTQYF. J is TRBJ2-3 and V is TRBV2, with a tentative D call TRBD2 (5 bases). This CDR3 comprises 13 residues. Germline CDR1 SNHLY, CDR2 FYNNEI. Between the trimmed V and J ends, which lost 4 bases and 6 bases, there was a span of 11 bases.

This chain joins TRBV2 and TRBJ2-7, with D perhaps matching TRBD1 (5 bases). Trimming took off 7 bases at V and 1 base at J, with 14 bases between the two ends. Germline V CDR1 and CDR2: SNHLY, FYNNEI. The CDR3 is made up of 14 amino acids. This chain's CDR3 is CASTLGRISYEQYF. The CDR3 bases are TGTGCCAGCACCTTGGGGCGGATATCCTACGAGCAGTACTTC.

V usage is TRBV18 and J usage is TRBJ2-2; 8 bases fit TRBD1. The V gene end was trimmed by 6 bases and the J gene end by 5 bases; junction bases not matched to a gene: 11. The CDR3 has 16 residues. Germline V gene sequence: CDR1 KGHSH, CDR2 LQKENI. DNA for the CDR3: TGTGCCAGCTCCCCCGGGACAGGCAGTGGAACCGGGGAGCTGTTTTTT. Translated, it gives CASSPGTGSGTGELFF.

The chain links TRBV27 to TRBJ1-2; a weak D match, TRBD1 (6 bases). This CDR3 is built from 13 residues. Between the trimmed V and J ends, which lost 10 bases and 1 base, there was a span of 13 bases. Germline V gene sequence: CDR1 MNHEY, CDR2 SMNVEV (reference sequence). CDR3 bases: TGTGCCACCAGGGGCGCGGGTAACTATGGCTACACCTTC. Residues: CATRGAGNYGYTF.

Written as DNA, the CDR3 is TGTGCCAGTAGTATGGCTGGAGCCGGGGAGCTGTTTTTT. Translating gives CASSMAGAGELFF. The chain links TRBV19 to TRBJ2-2; D gene unclear. Germline V lookup: CDR1 LNHDA, CDR2 SQIVND (reference sequence). V lost 3 bases, J lost 6 bases, and 8 bases lay in between. The CDR3 is 13 amino acids.

Here the CDR3 reads CASSFQGTDTQYF. CDR3 nucleotides: TGTGCCAGCAGCTTCCAGGGTACAGATACGCAGTATTTT. The V call is TRBV7-3, the J call TRBJ2-3, with a weak D call TRBD1 (5 bases). CDR3 size: 13 residues. Per the germline V gene, CDR1 is SGHTA and CDR2 is FQGTGA. V was shortened by 3 bases and J by 3 bases, with 7 bases between the two germline ends.

The gene calls are TRBV2 and TRBJ2-5; D is possibly TRBD1 (6 bases). V lost 7 bases to trimming and J lost 7 bases, with 16 bases between them. Germline CDR1 SNHLY, CDR2 FYNNEI. The CDR3 extends over 13 amino acids. This chain's CDR3 is CASIRTAMGTQYF. CDR3 sequence (DNA): TGTGCCAGCATTAGGACAGCCATGGGGACCCAGTACTTC.

As DNA, the CDR3 is TGTGCCAGCAGCGTAGGCGGTGACTATGGCTACACCTTC. Residues: CASSVGGDYGYTF. This rearrangement joins TRBV9 to TRBJ1-2; no clear D gene. Germline values: CDR1 SGDLS, CDR2 YYNGEE. CDR3 size: 13 residues. Trimming took 0 bases from V and 3 from J, leaving 6 bases between them.